This is a list of T cell receptor beta chains from one sample in a study of blood T cells in healthy people across ages. TCRdb fed the 5' RACE reads into MiXCR, producing one record per CDR3 protein. The sample records about 290,000 distinct CDR3 sequences, 27% being singletons. The sequenced material came from blood. The receptor set was obtained from a woman in her 70s in good health. CDR3s leave out the opening cysteine and the closing phenylalanine or tryptophan.

V gene	CDR3 length	J gene	CDR3 protein
TRBV20-1	12	TRBJ2-1	SASGRSSYNEQF
TRBV20-1	13	TRBJ2-6	SARDRQSGANVLT
TRBV12-3/TRBV12-4	10	TRBJ2-5	ASSFGEETQY
TRBV4-1	15	TRBJ1-3	ASSQGSVDSPGNTIY
TRBV7-3	14	TRBJ2-1	ASSLKGTGTYNEQF
TRBV29-1	11	TRBJ1-1	SVVGDRTIEAF
TRBV5-1	12	TRBJ1-2	ASSENRELYGYT
TRBV6-1	11	TRBJ2-5	ASSDSLKETQY
TRBV5-1	12	TRBJ2-5	ASSRGDSQETQY
TRBV9	15	TRBJ2-6	ASSENFSQGEANVLT
TRBV6-5	10	TRBJ2-1	ASSQKGNEQF
TRBV5-1	12	TRBJ1-1	ASSPDQQGSRAF
TRBV27	12	TRBJ2-5	ASSTLAGKETQY
TRBV7-9	14	TRBJ2-5	ASSLGLAGAPETQY
TRBV21-1	12	TRBJ2-5	ASSKLRKQETQY
TRBV5-1	13	TRBJ2-3	ASTSSGGGTDTQY
TRBV9	13	TRBJ1-1	ASSVTGGAGTEAF
TRBV5-4	13	TRBJ2-2	ASSFAGGAPGELF
TRBV7-9	12	TRBJ2-7	ASSHQGASYEQY
TRBV7-2	14	TRBJ1-5	ASSPGRGEGNQPQH